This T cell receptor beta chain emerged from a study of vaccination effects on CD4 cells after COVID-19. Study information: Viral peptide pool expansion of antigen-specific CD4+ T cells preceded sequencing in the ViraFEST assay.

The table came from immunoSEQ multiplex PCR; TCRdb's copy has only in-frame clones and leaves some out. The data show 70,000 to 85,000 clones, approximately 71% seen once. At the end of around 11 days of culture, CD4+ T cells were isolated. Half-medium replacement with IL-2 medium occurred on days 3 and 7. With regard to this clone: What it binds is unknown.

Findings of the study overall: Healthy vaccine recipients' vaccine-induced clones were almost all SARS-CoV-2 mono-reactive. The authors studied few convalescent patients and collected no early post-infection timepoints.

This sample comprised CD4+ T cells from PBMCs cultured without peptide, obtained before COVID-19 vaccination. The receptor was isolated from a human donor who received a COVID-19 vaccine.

The CDR3 DNA reads TGTGCCAGTAGACCTCCGGCTAATGAAAAACTGTTTTTT. Its translation is CASRPPANEKLFF. V usage is TRBV6-5 and J usage is TRBJ1-4, with D hard to call. Trimming removed 9 bases from V and 3 bases from J, with 11 bases in between. The CDR3 runs to 13 residues. Germline-derived CDR1 and CDR2 are MNHEY and SVGAGI.